The 14 T cell receptor beta chains below were found in one sample sequenced in a study of T cells in Graves' hyperthyroidism and ophthalmopathy. RNA transcripts gave rise to amplified TCR beta CDR3 regions. HTBI primers were used for first-round RT-PCR of the TCR CDR3. TCRdb reanalysed the multiplex PCR reads using MiXCR and keeps one entry per CDR3 protein. The sample comprises 350,000 to 450,000 distinct CDR3 sequences, approximately 17% of which are singletons, and 30% to 40% rests with the top ten. Sequenced input: blood. These receptors came from a woman aged 25 to 45 with Graves' hyperthyroidism that later progressed to Graves' ophthalmopathy.

This clonotype was found a few times. The V and J genes are TRBV7-2 and TRBJ2-7; 8 bases line up with TRBD1. The CDR3 is 19 amino acids. Germline V gene lookup returns CDR1 SGHTA and CDR2 FQGNSA. The junction had 19 bases not matched to a gene; V was cut back by 2 bases and J by 4 bases. The CDR3 region is CASSLRSLATGASVYEQYF. CDR3 nucleotides: TGTGCCAGCAGCTTAAGATCGTTGGCGACAGGGGCATCGGTATACGAGCAGTACTTC.

In its sample, this clonotype was seen many times. The genes are TRBV2 and TRBJ2-2; possible D gene TRBD1, 5 bases. Trimming took off 3 bases at V and 3 bases at J, with 14 bases between the two ends. Germline assignment: CDR1 SNHLY and CDR2 FYNNEI. This CDR3 comprises 16 residues. The CDR3 DNA follows: TGTGCCAGCAGTGATAGGGGCGGCAGAGACACCGGGGAGCTGTTTTTT. Translation: CASSDRGGRDTGELFF.

This clonotype was counted ten times or more. This chain connects TRBV30 to TRBJ2-1, with 11 bases matching TRBD2. The CDR3 is made up of 14 amino acids. CDR1 and CDR2 from the germline V gene are GTSNPN and SVGIG (reference sequence). V was clipped by 5 bases and J by 6 bases; unmatched bases: 6. The chain's CDR3 is CAWGLAGGGNEQFF. CDR3 coding DNA: TGTGCCTGGGGGCTAGCGGGAGGTGGCAATGAGCAGTTCTTC.

Turning to this clonotype: The junction departs from germline at one end; a sequencing error may be responsible. J is TRBJ1-1 and V is TRBV10-3; TRBD1 aligns across 7 bases. Looked up from germline, CDR1 is ENHRY and CDR2 is SYGVKD. The CDR3 totals 14 residues. CDR3 in amino acids: CAVSESGGQVEAFF. The CDR3 region has the DNA TGTGCCGTCAGTGAGTCAGGAGGACAGGTTGAAGCTTTCTTT.

The chain recombines TRBV7-9 with TRBJ2-1, with 13 bases that match TRBD2. The CDR3 is 15 residues long. Germline CDR1 and CDR2: SEHNR and FQNEAQ (reference sequence). Trimming took 1 base from V and 8 from J; bases not matched to a gene: 2. CDR3: CASSLGTSGGHEQFF. The DNA for the CDR3 is TGTGCCAGCAGCTTAGGGACTAGCGGGGGTCATGAGCAGTTCTTC.

This clonotype was seen at least ten times. The J gene is TRBJ2-1, the V gene TRBV20-1; D remains unclear. The CDR3 extends over 13 amino acids. Germline loops: CDR1 DFQATT, CDR2 SNEGSKA (reference sequence). V was trimmed by 6 bases and J by 5 bases, leaving 14 bases between them. CDR3 in DNA: TGCAGTGCCCCCTCGGGCGGAAACAATGAGCAGTTCTTC. Residues: CSAPSGGNNEQFF.

The chain has TRBV7-9 and TRBJ2-5; perhaps TRBD2 as D (7 bases). V gave up 3 bases and J gave up 5 bases, with 19 bases separating them. This CDR3 contains 16 residues. The germline V gene has CDR1 SEHNR and CDR2 FQNEAQ (reference sequence). The CDR3 protein is CASSFYPTRGGETQYF. The CDR3 DNA reads TGTGCCAGCAGCTTTTACCCAACGAGGGGGGGGGAGACCCAGTACTTC.

V gene TRBV18 combines with J gene TRBJ2-5; maybe TRBD2 (6 bases). CDR1 and CDR2 from the germline V gene are KGHSH and LQKENI. The germline V and J ends were trimmed by 0 bases and 5 bases, with 13 bases remaining between them. CDR3 length equals 15 residues. The CDR3 coding sequence is TGTGCCAGCTCACCACCGAGTGTTCGGGAGGAGACCCAGTACTTC. Its translation: CASSPPSVREETQYF.

The chain recombines TRBV5-1 with TRBJ1-2; 10 bases are a match to TRBD1. V shed 2 bases, J shed 8 bases, and the junction held 9 bases outside the gene matches. Germline V CDR1 and CDR2: SGHRS, YFSETQ. This CDR3 comprises 15 residues. The DNA for the CDR3 is TGCGCCAGCAGCTTCTTCTCCGGGACAGGGGACGGCTACACCTTC. This codes for CASSFFSGTGDGYTF.

As for this clonotype: At one boundary the junction diverges from the germline segment, which might be a read error. V usage is TRBV7-6 and J usage is TRBJ1-4; 9 nucleotides agree with TRBD1. The germline V gene encodes CDR1 SGHVS and CDR2 FNYEAQ. This CDR3 comprises 15 residues. CDR3 coding DNA: TGTGCCAGCAGCACTGTACAGGGGGCTCGGGAAAAACTGCTTTTT. It specifies CASSTVQGAREKLLF.

This clonotype has a count of ten or more. The V call is TRBV27, the J call TRBJ2-1, with D tentatively TRBD1 (6 bases). The germline V gene has CDR1 MNHEY and CDR2 SMNVEV (reference sequence). The CDR3 runs 14 residues. Trimming shortened V by 6 bases and J by 7 bases, and 16 bases separated the two germline ends. The CDR3 region is CASRRQDTRNEQFF. The CDR3 bases are TGTGCCAGCAGACGACAGGACACCAGGAATGAGCAGTTCTTC.

The V and J genes are TRBV12-3 or TRBV12-4 and TRBJ2-5, with TRBD2 identical over 13 bases. This CDR3 spans 15 amino acids. V lost 7 bases to trimming and J lost 5 bases; unmatched junction nucleotides: 7. CDR3 amino acids: CASKPGLAGMETQYF. The CDR3 DNA reads as TGTGCCAGCAAACCGGGACTAGCGGGAATGGAGACCCAGTACTTC.

This clonotype showed up many times. J is TRBJ2-2 and V is TRBV3-1; D is perhaps TRBD2 (5 bases). The CDR3 extends over 18 amino acids. Germline CDR1 LGHDT, CDR2 YNNKEL (reference sequence). Between the trimmed V and J ends, which lost 0 bases and 2 bases, there was a span of 16 bases. The CDR3: CASSQDGGWLTNTGELFF. The CDR3 DNA follows: TGTGCCAGCAGCCAAGATGGCGGGTGGCTAACTAACACCGGGGAGCTGTTTTTT.

The table lists this clonotype with many counts. This sequence joins TRBV7-9 and TRBJ1-5; 8 nucleotides line up with TRBD1. Germline V gene data show CDR1 as SEHNR and CDR2 as FQNEAQ (reference sequence). Trimming took 5 bases from V and 2 from J; bases not matched to a gene: 8. CDR3 size: 16 residues. The CDR3 DNA reads as TGTGCCAGCAGCCCGGGCGAGACAGGGGGCAATCAGCCCCAGCATTTT. Amino acids: CASSPGETGGNQPQHF.